This T cell receptor beta chain was recorded in a study of blood T cell repertoires in COVID-19. Study details: The United States, Italy and Spain were the sources of the acute and convalescent COVID-19 samples.

Only in-frame clones appear in the TCRdb table, and some are missing; sequencing was by immunoSEQ multiplex PCR. The sample consists of 240,000 or so clones, over 75% of them appearing once. The germline V gene has CDR1 SGHTS and CDR2 YDEGEE. Losses at the gene ends were 1 base for V and 4 bases for J; bases not matched to a gene: 8. CDR3 length equals 16 residues. The sample taken for sequencing was peripheral blood. This rearrangement joins TRBV5-8 to TRBJ1-5; TRBD1 agrees at 7 bases. The receptor was isolated from a man aged 30 to 45 who had recovered from COVID-19. In DNA form, the CDR3 reads TGTGCCAGCAGCTTGAGGCTGACAGGGTGGAATCAGCCCCAGCATTTT. Residues: CASSLRLTGWNQPQHF.